These 18 T cell receptor beta chains originate from one sample sequenced in a study of cytomegalovirus exposure and HLA in healthy donors (TCRdb year 2017). Libraries were built with the immunoSEQ multiplex PCR assay. For the multiplex PCR, a mixture combining 60 forward primers for TCR Vbeta segments and 13 reverse primers for TCR Jbeta segments was used. Sourced from immuneACCESS, this table was stored by TCRdb with only in-frame sequences that have V and J called. A share of the clones is absent; for the studies checked, an unresolved V gene accounts for under half, and the remainder has no known explanation. In this sample's table one finds just over 150,000 clones. Approximately 2% of the sample belongs to the ten largest clones. The sample taken for sequencing was PBMCs. All receptors derive from a man aged 30 to 39 in good health and CMV-seronegative.

The chain employs TRBV11-3 and TRBJ2-7; the D gene is possibly TRBD2 (5 bases). Germline lookup yields CDR1 SGHNT and CDR2 YENEEA. With 5 bases removed from V and 2 bases from J, the gap between germline ends came to 10 bases. The length of the CDR3 is 13 residues. DNA of the CDR3: TGTGCCAGCAGCGACGGGATCACCTACGAGCAGTACTTC. Its translation: CASSDGITYEQYF.

The chain combines TRBV28 with TRBJ2-2; D remains unclear. This CDR3 has 12 residues. CDR1 MDHEN and CDR2 SYDVKM come from the germline V gene. V was cut by 4 bases and J by 7 bases, with 7 bases left in between. Here the CDR3 reads CASSSQFGELFF. The CDR3 DNA reads as TGTGCCAGCAGTTCCCAGTTCGGGGAGCTGTTTTTT.

The chain couples TRBV13 to TRBJ2-1, with 7 bases identical to TRBD2. J lost 7 bases, V lost 5 bases, and 2 bases had no gene match. Germline V gene sequence: CDR1 PRHDT, CDR2 FYEKMQ (reference sequence). The CDR3 consists of 12 residues. In DNA form, the CDR3 reads TGTGCCAGCAGCGCTAGCGGAAATGAGCAGTTCTTC. It codes for CASSASGNEQFF.

V gene TRBV10-2 combines with J gene TRBJ1-2, with D possibly TRBD1 on 5 matching bases. Germline V gives CDR1 WSHSY, CDR2 SAAADI. The CDR3 spans 13 residues. V lost 4 bases to trimming and J lost 6 bases, with 12 bases between them. CDR3: CASSAGTLNGYTF. The CDR3 DNA is TGCGCCAGCAGTGCGGGGACTCTAAATGGCTACACCTTC.

The chain has TRBV15 and TRBJ2-5; 8 bases align to TRBD1. CDR1 and CDR2 from the germline V gene are LNHNV and YYDKDF (reference sequence). CDR3 length: 15 residues. With 4 bases clipped from V and 9 bases from J, the junction kept 13 bases outside the gene matches. CDR3 protein: CATSTGQAPSEAQYF. CDR3 in DNA: TGTGCCACCAGCACGGGACAGGCGCCCTCGGAGGCCCAGTACTTC. Full variable domain (missing parts from reference TRBV15 and TRBJ2-5): DAMVIQNPRYQVTQFGKPVTLSCSQTLNHNVMYWYQQKSSQAPKLLFHYYDKDFNNEADTPDNFQSRRPNTSFCFLDIRSPGLGDTAMYLCATSTGQAPSEAQYFGPGTRLLVL.

The rearrangement joins TRBV29-1 to TRBJ1-1; the D gene is possibly TRBD1 (6 bases). V dropped 5 bases and J dropped 9 bases, with 16 bases sitting between them. The CDR3 is made up of 12 amino acids. Germline CDR1 is SQVTM and CDR2 is ANQGSEA. CDR3 coding DNA: TGCAGCGTTCTATTGGGGGGGGCTCAAGCTTTCTTT. Encoded protein: CSVLLGGAQAFF. Variable domain in full (rest from reference TRBV29-1 and TRBJ1-1): SAVISQKPSRDICQRGTSLTIQCQVDSQVTMMFWYRQQPGQSLTLIATANQGSEATYESGFVIDKFPISRPNLTFSTLTVSNMSPEDSSIYLCSVLLGGAQAFFGQGTRLTVV.

The chain recombines TRBV2 with TRBJ1-3; D call uncertain. Trimming left V 4 bases short and J 1 base short, with 14 bases between. Germline CDR1 is SNHLY and CDR2 is FYNNEI. The CDR3 covers 16 residues. CDR3 loop: CASSVGGALSGNTIYF. The DNA of the CDR3 is TGTGCCAGCAGTGTAGGTGGAGCGTTATCTGGAAACACCATATATTTT.

The chain recombines TRBV18 with TRBJ2-7; TRBD1 agrees at 7 bases. The CDR3 runs to 14 residues. V was clipped by 2 bases and J by 6 bases; unmatched bases: 7. CDR1 is KGHSH and CDR2 is LQKENI in the germline V gene. CDR3 in DNA: TGTGCCAGCTCACCAGACAGGGTGAGGGGCGAGCAGTACTTC. It is translated as CASSPDRVRGEQYF.

The chain employs TRBV11-3 and TRBJ2-3, with 10 bases fitting TRBD2. After removal of 5 bases from V and 6 bases from J, the junction contained 11 bases not matched to a gene. Germline-derived CDR1 and CDR2 are SGHNT and YENEEA. This CDR3 has 16 residues. The CDR3 sequence: CASSPTPGLAKDTQYF. The CDR3 coding sequence is TGTGCCAGCAGCCCAACGCCGGGACTAGCGAAGGATACGCAGTATTTT.

This chain joins TRBV5-1 and TRBJ2-1; 8 positions agree with TRBD2. The germline V gene encodes CDR1 SGHRS and CDR2 YFSETQ. Trimming removed 7 bases from V and 3 bases from J; junction bases left unmatched: 6. CDR3 length equals 14 residues. CDR3 coding DNA: TGCGCCAGCCGTCTAGCGGGCGGCTACAATGAGCAGTTCTTC. It encodes CASRLAGGYNEQFF.

The rearrangement uses TRBV5-1 and TRBJ2-1, with 11 bases aligning to TRBD2. The J segment lost 8 bases and the V segment lost 4 bases, leaving 8 bases of the junction unmatched. The V gene's germline CDR1 is SGHRS and CDR2 YFSETQ. CDR3 length equals 15 residues. CDR3 in amino acids: CASSPGTSGSDEQFF. CDR3 sequence (DNA): TGCGCCAGCAGCCCCGGCACTAGCGGGAGCGATGAGCAGTTCTTC.

V and J are TRBV10-2 and TRBJ2-4, with D uncertain. The CDR3 has 13 residues. Germline CDR1 WSHSY, CDR2 SAAADI. Deletions cut 4 bases from V and 4 bases from J, with 8 bases between. The chain's CDR3 is CASSGQQKNIQYF. CDR3 coding DNA: TGCGCCAGCAGTGGACAACAGAAAAACATTCAGTACTTC.

V and J are TRBV6-1 and TRBJ1-2; 10 positions agree with TRBD1. This CDR3 has 14 residues. In germline, CDR1 is MNHNS, CDR2 SASEGT. Trimming removed 4 bases from V and 8 bases from J; junction bases left unmatched: 7. This chain's CDR3 is CASSAGTGDLGYTF. The CDR3 DNA reads as TGTGCCAGCAGTGCCGGGACAGGGGATTTGGGCTACACCTTC.

The chain couples TRBV7-2 to TRBJ2-5, with a tentative D call TRBD2 (5 bases). In germline, CDR1 is SGHTA, CDR2 FQGNSA. CDR3 length: 14 residues. V was cut by 5 bases and J by 2 bases, with 12 bases left in between. The CDR3 nucleotides read TGTGCCAGCAGCCCCTCACCGGGGCAAGAGACCCAGTACTTC. Protein: CASSPSPGQETQYF.

This chain joins TRBV7-2 and TRBJ2-1; 13 nucleotides match TRBD2. CDR1 SGHTA and CDR2 FQGNSA come from the germline V gene. This CDR3 contains 15 residues. V lost 1 base, J lost 7 bases, and 1 base stayed unmatched. CDR3 sequence: CASSLGGLAGNEQFF. The CDR3 DNA is TGTGCCAGCAGCTTAGGGGGACTAGCGGGGAATGAGCAGTTCTTC. Full variable domain (remainder filled in from reference TRBV7-2 and TRBJ2-1): GAGVSQSPSNKVTEKGKDVELRCDPISGHTALYWYRQSLGQGLEFLIYFQGNSAPDKSGLPSDRFSAERTGGSVSTLTIQRTQQEDSAVYLCASSLGGLAGNEQFFGPGTRLTVL.

The chain joins TRBV4-1 to TRBJ1-2; 7 bases match TRBD1. From germline, CDR1 is MGHRA and CDR2 YSYEKL. J was trimmed by 7 bases and V by 3 bases; bases with no gene match: 11. CDR3 length: 15 residues. For the CDR3, the DNA is TGCGCCAGCAGCCACCCAACCAGGGGGATCCGTGGCTACACCTTC. Encoded protein: CASSHPTRGIRGYTF.

In the case of this clone: Other DNA sequences in the sample encode the same CDR3. The chain employs TRBV5-1 and TRBJ1-1, with a weak D call TRBD1 (5 bases). The CDR3 runs 17 residues. Trimming pared 4 bases from V and 1 base from J, leaving 20 bases between. The germline gives CDR1 SGHRS, CDR2 YFSETQ. DNA of the CDR3: TGCGCCAGCAGCCTAGTCGTCCAGGCGGGGGAGAACACTGAAGCTTTCTTT. This gives the protein CASSLVVQAGENTEAFF.

As DNA, the CDR3 is TGCGCCAGCAGCCAAGGTCGGGACAGCAATTTTTACGAGCAGTACTTC. Amino acids: CASSQGRDSNFYEQYF. V gene TRBV4-1 combines with J gene TRBJ2-7; 7 bases agree with TRBD1. The CDR3 contains 16 residues. J lost 4 bases, V lost 1 base, and 10 bases had no gene match. The germline V gene encodes CDR1 MGHRA and CDR2 YSYEKL.